Shown below are 24 T cell receptor beta chains from a single sample sequenced in a study of blood T cell repertoires in COVID-19. Data came from immunoSEQ multiplex PCR; TCRdb stores just in-frame clones and leaves some out. The sample yields around 320,000 clones, roughly 88% seen once. Sequencing was performed on peripheral blood. The source of these receptors is a young woman who had recovered from COVID-19.

This clone has a single count. The V and J genes are TRBV5-4 and TRBJ1-5; 9 bases are shared with TRBD1. The CDR3 has 19 amino acids. The V gene end was trimmed by 4 bases and the J gene end by 2 bases; junction bases not matched to a gene: 16. Germline assignment: CDR1 SGHNT and CDR2 YYREEE (reference sequence). The chain's CDR3 is CASSANPGQGAWGNQPQHF. In DNA form, the CDR3 reads TGTGCCAGCAGCGCGAATCCGGGACAGGGAGCGTGGGGCAATCAGCCCCAGCATTTT.

The chain combines TRBV28 with TRBJ1-4; maybe TRBD1 (6 bases). The V end lost 5 bases, the J end lost 6 bases, and 16 bases lay between the germline ends. CDR3 size: 15 residues. The germline V gene encodes CDR1 MDHEN and CDR2 SYDVKM. The CDR3 spells CASSRTGNRDEKLFF. The CDR3 region has the DNA TGTGCCAGCAGTCGTACAGGGAATCGGGATGAAAAACTGTTTTTT. The entire variable domain, with the rest obtained from reference TRBV28 and TRBJ1-4, is as follows: DVKVTQSSRYLVKRTGEKVFLECVQDMDHENMFWYRQDPGLGLRLIYFSYDVKMKEKGDIPEGYSVSREKKERFSLILESASTNQTSMYLCASSRTGNRDEKLFFGSGTQLSVL.

The genes are TRBV20-1 and TRBJ1-1; no definite D call. This CDR3 is 11 amino acids long. Germline V gene data show CDR1 as DFQATT and CDR2 as SNEGSKA (reference sequence). Trimming removed 4 bases at V and 8 bases at J, with 11 bases between. The CDR3 region has the DNA TGCAGTGCTACCAGCGGGATGGAAGCTTTCTTT. This sequence encodes CSATSGMEAFF.

The V call is TRBV24-1, the J call TRBJ1-5, with a weak D call TRBD1 (6 bases). CDR1 is KGHDR, CDR2 SFDVKD, per germline. Between the trimmed V and J ends, which lost 4 bases and 0 bases, there was a span of 9 bases. This CDR3 has 15 amino acids. The CDR3 here is CATSEGAYSNQPQHF. The CDR3 region has the DNA TGTGCCACCAGTGAGGGGGCTTATAGCAATCAGCCCCAGCATTTT.

The rearrangement joins TRBV29-1 to TRBJ1-4; D uncertain. The CDR3 has 12 residues. V lost 1 base to trimming and J lost 7 bases, with 7 bases between them. Germline assignment: CDR1 SQVTM and CDR2 ANQGSEA. CDR3 in amino acids: CSVEAEGEKLFF. The DNA for the CDR3 is TGCAGCGTTGAAGCGGAGGGTGAAAAACTGTTTTTT.

The rearrangement links TRBV6-5 to TRBJ2-7, with 8 bases aligning to TRBD1. The CDR3 length is 14 residues. Germline V gene lookup returns CDR1 MNHEY and CDR2 SVGAGI. V shed 2 bases and J 2 bases; nucleotides not matched to a gene: 2. The CDR3: CASSYQGATYEQYF. The CDR3 DNA sequence: TGTGCCAGCAGTTACCAGGGGGCCACCTACGAGCAGTACTTC.

This clone was counted once. This sequence joins TRBV10-3 and TRBJ1-3; D is possibly TRBD1 (5 bases). Germline CDR1 is ENHRY and CDR2 is SYGVKD. This CDR3 comprises 12 residues. Trimming took 10 bases from V and 0 from J, leaving 7 bases between them. Here the CDR3 reads CATGGSGNTIYF. CDR3 bases: TGTGCCACGGGGGGCTCTGGAAACACCATATATTTT.

V is TRBV19 and J is TRBJ1-5; D remains ambiguous. This CDR3 has 16 amino acids. The germline V gene has CDR1 LNHDA and CDR2 SQIVND (reference sequence). Trimming pared 1 base from V and 4 bases from J, leaving 14 bases between. The CDR3 sequence: CASSIGPRRVNQPQHF. The DNA of the CDR3 is TGTGCCAGTAGTATAGGCCCCCGGCGGGTTAATCAGCCCCAGCATTTT.

This clone was counted only a few times. The V call is TRBV6-2 or TRBV6-3, the J call TRBJ1-2, with a weak D call TRBD1 (5 bases). There are 14 residues in the CDR3. Germline CDR1 is MNHEY and CDR2 is SVGEGT. The V and J ends lost 1 base and 8 bases respectively, with 14 bases between them. The CDR3 DNA reads as TGTGCCAGCAGTTACTTATCCAGGGAAGGAGGCTACACCTTC. This sequence encodes CASSYLSREGGYTF.

The chain couples TRBV2 to TRBJ1-1, with unresolved D. CDR1 and CDR2 (germline): SNHLY, FYNNEI. Trimming pared 6 bases from V and 3 bases from J, leaving 14 bases between. This CDR3 contains 14 residues. CDR3 bases: TGTGCCAGCAGGGCGGAAGAACGGTACACTGAAGCTTTCTTT. Its protein is CASRAEERYTEAFF.

The V call is TRBV7-3, the J call TRBJ2-5, with 14 nucleotides matching TRBD2. With 8 bases clipped from V and 1 base from J, the junction kept 3 bases outside the gene matches. In germline, CDR1 is SGHTA, CDR2 FQGTGA. This CDR3 region has 15 residues. CDR3 amino acids: CASFGLAGGQETQYF. CDR3 bases: TGTGCCAGCTTTGGACTAGCGGGGGGCCAAGAGACCCAGTACTTC.

The chain joins TRBV6-5 to TRBJ1-2; 9 nucleotides agree with TRBD1. The V gene's germline CDR1 is MNHEY and CDR2 SVGAGI. Unmatched junction bases numbered 4, after V lost 5 bases and J lost 0 bases. The CDR3 extends over 15 amino acids. This chain's CDR3 is CASSTRDRANYGYTF. CDR3 DNA sequence: TGTGCCAGCAGTACCCGGGACAGGGCTAACTATGGCTACACCTTC.

This clone appeared a single time. The chain has TRBV2 and TRBJ2-7, with D perhaps TRBD1 (6 bases). This CDR3 has 12 residues. Trimming stripped 4 bases from V and 6 bases from J, with 10 bases between. Germline V gives CDR1 SNHLY, CDR2 FYNNEI. The CDR3 region has the DNA TGTGCCAGCAGTGTAACAGGGTCCGAGCAGTACTTC. Its protein is CASSVTGSEQYF.

J is TRBJ2-3 and V is TRBV11-2; the match to TRBD2 covers 10 bases. The CDR3 is 15 amino acids. Germline V gives CDR1 SGHAT, CDR2 FQNNGV. V shed 6 bases and J 6 bases; nucleotides not matched to a gene: 9. Written as DNA, the CDR3 is TGTGCCAGCAGATGCCAGCGGGGGGGCCGTGATACGCAGTATTTT. Its translation is CASRCQRGGRDTQYF.

This sequence joins TRBV2 and TRBJ1-6; unclear D gene. This CDR3 has 14 residues. Per the germline V gene, CDR1 is SNHLY and CDR2 is FYNNEI. Trimming cost V 10 bases and J 7 bases, with 17 bases left between them. This CDR3 reads CATRGLWANSPLHF. The CDR3 DNA reads as TGTGCCACCCGTGGTCTGTGGGCGAATTCACCCCTCCACTTT. The complete variable domain, with remaining parts taken from reference TRBV2 and TRBJ1-6, reads EPEVTQTPSHQVTQMGQEVILRCVPISNHLYFYWYRQILGQKVEFLVSFYNNEISEKSEIFDDQFSVERPDGSNFTLKIRSTKLEDSAMYFCATRGLWANSPLHFGNGTRLTVT.

This clone has just one count. The V and J genes are TRBV30 and TRBJ1-3, with no clear D. V was trimmed by 6 bases and J by 3 bases, leaving 15 bases between them. Per germline, CDR1 GTSNPN and CDR2 SVGIG (reference sequence). The CDR3 loop spans 14 amino acids. CDR3 bases: TGTGCCTGTTCAACGGGAACACTTGGAAACACCATATATTTT. Its protein product is CACSTGTLGNTIYF. Drawing the rest from reference TRBV30 and TRBJ1-3, the complete variable domain is SQTIHQWPATLVQPVGSPLSLECTVEGTSNPNLYWYRQAAGRGLQLLFYSVGIGQISSEVPQNLSASRPQDRQFILSSKKLLLSDSGFYLCACSTGTLGNTIYFGEGSWLTVV.

The CDR3, as DNA: TGTGCCAGCAGACCTTACAGGGGGAGGGATTCACCCCTCCACTTT. Translation gives CASRPYRGRDSPLHF. The chain joins TRBV6-5 to TRBJ1-6; the match to TRBD1 covers 8 bases. The CDR3 runs to 15 residues. CDR1 and CDR2 from the germline V gene are MNHEY and SVGAGI. V shed 6 bases, J shed 8 bases, and the junction held 9 bases outside the gene matches.

V gene TRBV28 combines with J gene TRBJ1-1; the match to TRBD1 covers 7 bases. The V gene end was trimmed by 5 bases and the J gene end by 2 bases; junction bases not matched to a gene: 8. This CDR3 has 15 amino acids. Germline values: CDR1 MDHEN, CDR2 SYDVKM. The CDR3 reads CASSLTGATNTEAFF. In DNA form, the CDR3 reads TGTGCCAGCAGTCTCACAGGGGCGACCAACACTGAAGCTTTCTTT.

The chain links TRBV5-6 to TRBJ1-3; D might be TRBD1 (6 bases). The germline V and J ends were trimmed by 4 bases and 1 base, with 12 bases remaining between them. The germline V gene has CDR1 SGHDT and CDR2 YYEEEE. The CDR3 runs to 15 residues. The CDR3 region has the DNA TGTGCCAGCAGCCACAGGGTTATTTCTGGAAACACCATATATTTT. Protein sequence: CASSHRVISGNTIYF.

The CDR3 nucleotides read TGTGCCAGCGCTGAGGTCGGGATTGGCCTGGGCAAAAACATTCAGTACTTC. It codes for CASAEVGIGLGKNIQYF. This chain connects TRBV28 to TRBJ2-4; tentative D call: TRBD2 (5 bases). The V gene's germline CDR1 is MDHEN and CDR2 SYDVKM. The CDR3 runs 17 residues. Trimming stripped 8 bases from V and 3 bases from J, with 23 bases between.

The chain carries TRBV18 and TRBJ1-5; 8 nucleotides line up with TRBD1. V dropped 3 bases and J dropped 6; count of bases not matched to a gene: 7. The CDR3 contains 15 residues. The germline gives CDR1 KGHSH, CDR2 LQKENI. CDR3 amino acids: CASSPNGQGGQPQHF. The CDR3 DNA sequence: TGTGCCAGCTCACCTAATGGACAGGGAGGTCAGCCCCAGCATTTT.

The chain carries TRBV5-1 and TRBJ2-1; 7 nucleotides line up with TRBD1. This CDR3 contains 16 residues. The germline CDR1 and CDR2 sequences are SGHRS and YFSETQ. Losses at the gene ends were 0 bases for V and 0 bases for J; bases not matched to a gene: 3. This CDR3 is CASSLADRSSYNEQFF. In nucleotides, the CDR3 is TGCGCCAGCAGCTTGGCGGACAGGAGCTCCTACAATGAGCAGTTCTTC.

This clone was detected once. In DNA form, the CDR3 reads TGTGCCAGCAGCCACAGGGGGAGAGATGAAAAACTGTTTTTT. It codes for CASSHRGRDEKLFF. The V call is TRBV6-5, the J call TRBJ1-4, with 8 bases lining up with TRBD1. Germline V gene sequence: CDR1 MNHEY, CDR2 SVGAGI. The CDR3 length is 14 residues. J lost 6 bases, V lost 6 bases, and 6 bases had no gene match.

A note on this clone: Other nucleotide sequences from this sample produce the same CDR3. This chain uses TRBV10-3 with TRBJ2-3; D unclear. CDR3 length: 13 amino acids. V lost 3 bases and J lost 1, with 5 bases in between. The V gene's germline CDR1 is ENHRY and CDR2 SYGVKD. DNA of the CDR3: TGTGCCATCAGTGATTCAGGCACAGATACGCAGTATTTT. This codes for CAISDSGTDTQYF.